Here is one TCR beta chain with its context. Its matching antigen is unknown. Germline-derived CDR1 and CDR2 are LNHNV and YYDKDF (reference sequence). The CDR3 covers 16 residues. V lost 1 base and J lost 3; bases outside the gene matches: 5. Primers for the PCR totalled 60 Vbeta and 13 Jbeta. Data came from immunoSEQ multiplex PCR; TCRdb stores just in-frame clones and leaves some out. Among approximately 140,000 clones listed, about 75% were seen once. The entry originates in a study of cytomegalovirus exposure and HLA in healthy donors. Study information: An analysis done earlier identified about 120 million unique TCR beta sequences from around 180 million T cells.

Study findings and constraints: Segments of the TCR beta V type were, in most cases, productive about 87% or about 30% of the time in an earlier analysis. Later analysis demonstrated an association between a missense DCLRE1C variant and TCR beta V- and J-gene trimming.

This chain links TRBV15 with TRBJ2-2, with 7 bases lining up with TRBD1. The specimen sequenced was PBMCs. This TCR came from a man between 35 and 55 years old in good health and CMV-seronegative. The CDR3 DNA reads as TGTGCCACCAGCAGAGGGGGGACAGCTTACACCGGGGAGCTGTTTTTT. Encoded protein: CATSRGGTAYTGELFF.